The clone carrying this T cell receptor beta chain turned up a few times. The CDR3 runs to 15 residues. Germline CDR1 reads SGDLS; CDR2 reads YYNGEE. The V end was cut by 3 bases, the J end by 2 bases, with 12 bases between. The data derive from a study of patients and donors after allogeneic stem cell transplantation. Each CDR3 protein gets one entry after TCRdb re-called the RT-PCR reads with MiXCR. This sample carries approximately 140,000 distinct CDR3 sequences, about 36% of them seen once, and the ten largest clones take 50% to 65%. Sequencing input: blood, either unsorted or a sorted T cell fraction (not recorded which). This rearrangement joins TRBV9 to TRBJ1-5, with D unresolved. This TCR derives from a human donor who was either an allogeneic HSCT recipient or a stem cell or donor lymphocyte infusion donor (not recorded which). It is not recorded whose cells these are; they may come from a transplant donor. The CDR3 DNA reads TGTGCCAGCAGCGCCGATTCTGGAGGCAATCAGCCCCAGCATTTT. It codes for CASSADSGGNQPQHF. Based on the CDR3 plus reference TRBV9 and TRBJ1-5, the full variable domain is DSGVTQTPKHLITATGQRVTLRCSPRSGDLSVYWYQQSLDQGLQFLIQYYNGEERAKGNILERFSAQQFPDLHSELNLSSLELGDSALYFCASSADSGGNQPQHFGDGTRLSIL.